The rows below give T cell receptor beta chains drawn from one sample of a study of glioma-infiltrating T cells. TCRdb analysed the multiplex PCR reads with MiXCR anew, one entry per CDR3 protein. The sample includes thousands of distinct CDR3 sequences, 33% of them seen just once. Specimen: glioma tissue, nonneoplastic brain tissue, or PBMCs (not recorded which). The receptors stem from a human donor with low-grade glioma or glioblastoma, undergoing nonglioma brain surgery, or in good health (not recorded which). CDR3s include the opening cysteine and the closing phenylalanine or tryptophan. A D gene is named only where the DNA matches it firmly. Not all rows give a size; the values are once, few, many and, for expanded clones, a class.

TRBV7-2	TRBJ2-7	many	TRBD1	CASSLGTGYEQYF	TGTGCCAGCAGCTTAGGGACAGGGTACGAGCAGTACTTC
TRBV28	TRBJ1-6	large	.	CASSFQRGNSPLHF	TGTGCCAGCAGTTTCCAACGTGGCAATTCACCCCTCCACTTT
TRBV20-1	TRBJ2-3	medium-sized	.	CSASTPGQKGDTQYF	TGCAGTGCTAGTACTCCGGGACAAAAAGGAGATACGCAGTATTTT
TRBV6-8	TRBJ2-7	once	.	CASSYVEYEQYF	TGTGCCAGCAGTTATGTGGAGTACGAGCAGTACTTC
TRBV10-3	TRBJ2-1	medium-sized	TRBD2	CAIRRTSGDEQFF	TGTGCCATCAGGAGGACTAGCGGCGATGAGCAGTTCTTC
TRBV25-1	TRBJ2-1	medium-sized	TRBD2	CASSEGSGGQNEQFF	TGTGCCAGCAGTGAAGGTAGCGGGGGGCAAAATGAGCAGTTCTTC
TRBV7-2	TRBJ1-5	medium-sized	.	CASSSIKFQPQHF	TGTGCCAGCAGCTCCATTAAATTCCAGCCCCAGCATTTT
TRBV11-2	TRBJ2-2	many	.	CASSLAWGARNTGELFF	TGTGCCAGCAGCTTAGCATGGGGGGCGAGAAACACCGGGGAGCTGTTTTTT
TRBV29-1	TRBJ1-2	medium-sized	TRBD1	CSVEKGGGGYTF	TGCAGCGTCGAAAAGGGAGGGGGCGGCTACACCTTC
TRBV7-8	TRBJ2-3	medium-sized	TRBD2	CASSWGTSYDTQYF	TGTGCCAGCAGCTGGGGGACTAGCTACGATACGCAGTATTTT
TRBV3-1	TRBJ2-7	medium-sized	.	CASSQETAYYEQYF	TGTGCCAGCAGCCAAGAGACAGCCTACTACGAGCAGTACTTC
TRBV12-3/TRBV12-4	TRBJ2-1	many	.	CATKRENEQFF	TGTGCCACCAAAAGGGAGAATGAGCAGTTCTTC
TRBV7-2	TRBJ1-5	.	.	CPTSLGWGARHPQHF	TGTCCCACCAGCTTAGGGTGGGGGGCCCGACATCCCCAGCATTTT
TRBV20-1	TRBJ1-2	large	TRBD1	CSAGGQNYGYTF	TGCAGTGCTGGGGGACAGAACTATGGCTACACCTTC
TRBV7-2	TRBJ2-3	medium-sized	.	CASSSRGPGTDTQYF	TGTGCCAGCAGCTCCCGGGGTCCTGGCACAGATACGCAGTATTTT
TRBV29-1	TRBJ1-2	medium-sized	.	CSVEGLNYGYTF	TGCAGCGTTGAGGGTTTAAACTATGGCTACACCTTC
TRBV6-2/TRBV6-3	TRBJ1-2	large	.	CASSPGRSYGYTF	TGTGCCAGCAGTCCCGGACGGTCCTATGGCTACACCTTC
TRBV4-1	TRBJ2-5	.	.	CANNQVGLRYF	TGCGCCAACAACCAAGTCGGGCTCCGGTACTTC
TRBV3-1	TRBJ2-3	medium-sized	.	CASSQRTGADTQYF	TGTGCCAGCAGCCAAAGGACTGGGGCAGATACGCAGTATTTT
TRBV27	TRBJ2-1	large	TRBD2	CANSRNSGAAAEQFF	TGTGCCAACAGCAGAAATAGCGGGGCGGCCGCTGAGCAGTTCTTC
TRBV10-3	TRBJ2-7	many	TRBD2	CAISTGGSEQYF	TGTGCCATCAGTACGGGCGGGAGCGAGCAGTACTTC
TRBV27	TRBJ1-2	.	TRBD1	CASSFFRQGRHGYTF	TGTGCCAGCAGTTTCTTTCGACAGGGAAGGCATGGCTACACCTTC
TRBV3-1	TRBJ2-3	many	.	CASSQYRENTDTQYF	TGTGCCAGCAGCCAATACAGGGAAAACACAGATACGCAGTATTTT
TRBV4-3	TRBJ2-5	many	TRBD1	CASSLGTGYETQYF	TGCGCCAGCAGCCTCGGGACAGGGTATGAGACCCAGTACTTC
TRBV2	TRBJ2-5	medium-sized	.	CASSPFQETQYF	TGTGCCAGCAGCCCCTTTCAAGAGACCCAGTACTTC
TRBV19	TRBJ2-3	many	.	CASSIDHSKKGTDTQYF	TGTGCCAGTAGTATAGACCACAGCAAAAAGGGCACAGATACGCAGTATTTT
TRBV2	TRBJ1-2	medium-sized	.	CASSELGSDYGYTF	TGTGCCAGCAGTGAATTGGGAAGCGACTATGGCTACACCTTC
TRBV29-1	TRBJ1-1	medium-sized	.	CSALGGGDTEAFF	TGCAGCGCCCTAGGCGGGGGAGACACTGAAGCTTTCTTT
TRBV24-1	TRBJ1-1	.	.	CATSSDGGRTEAFF	TGTGCCACCAGCTCGGACGGGGGCAGAACTGAAGCTTTCTTT
TRBV6-5	TRBJ2-5	.	TRBD1	CASSSPQGDLPDTQYF	TGTGCCAGCAGTTCTCCCCAGGGGGACCTCCCAGATACCCAGTACTTC
TRBV12-3/TRBV12-4	TRBJ1-5	.	.	CDGSFTGNQPQHF	TGTGACGGCAGTTTTACGGGGAATCAGCCCCAGCATTTT
TRBV6-6	TRBJ2-5	once	.	CASSYVAVTETQYF	TGTGCCAGCAGTTACGTGGCAGTGACGGAGACCCAGTACTTC
TRBV11-2	TRBJ2-5	medium-sized	TRBD2	CASSSRTSLETQYF	TGTGCCAGCAGCTCACGGACTAGCTTGGAGACCCAGTACTTC
TRBV4-3	TRBJ2-1	.	TRBD1	CASRQDRGTGVDNEQFF	TGCGCCAGCAGACAAGATCGGGGGACAGGCGTTGACAATGAGCAGTTCTTC
TRBV6-2/TRBV6-3	TRBJ2-7	medium-sized	.	CASSFPVGATYEQYF	TGTGCCAGCAGTTTCCCGGTAGGGGCCACCTACGAGCAGTACTTC
TRBV2	TRBJ1-1	large	.	CASIETANTEAFF	TGTGCCAGCATCGAGACAGCTAACACTGAAGCTTTCTTT
TRBV3-1	TRBJ2-4	.	TRBD1	CASSMQTGAKNIQYF	TGTGCCAGCAGCATGCAGACAGGGGCCAAAAACATTCAGTACTTC
TRBV27	TRBJ1-1	.	TRBD1	CASLFLSGTGRTDAFF	TGTGCCAGCCTTTTCCTTTCCGGGACAGGGAGGACTGACGCTTTCTTT
TRBV6-1	TRBJ2-7	medium-sized	.	CASTAQSTYEQYF	TGTGCCAGCACAGCCCAATCCACCTACGAGCAGTACTTC
TRBV20-1	TRBJ1-2	.	.	CRAGGKTDGYTF	TGCAGGGCGGGTGGAAAGACAGATGGCTACACCTTC
TRBV6-1	TRBJ1-1	large	.	CASGTEVNTEAFF	TGTGCCAGTGGGACGGAGGTGAACACTGAAGCTTTCTTT
TRBV6-1	TRBJ2-1	few	TRBD2	CASSSPSGGFPYNEQFF	TGTGCCAGCAGTTCCCCAAGCGGGGGGTTCCCCTACAATGAGCAGTTCTTC
TRBV7-2	TRBJ2-3	medium-sized	.	CASSLVWTVKARRRRADTQYF	TGTGCCAGCAGCTTAGTATGGACAGTAAAGGCGAGACGTAGGCGAGCAGATACGCAGTATTTT
TRBV5-1	TRBJ1-2	medium-sized	.	CASSPGAANYGYTF	TGCGCCAGCAGCCCCGGAGCGGCAAACTATGGCTACACCTTC
TRBV12-3/TRBV12-4	TRBJ1-5	medium-sized	.	CASSRGQNQPQHF	TGTGCCAGCAGTCGAGGACAGAATCAGCCCCAGCATTTT
TRBV28	TRBJ1-5	.	.	CASSQSGGGNQPQHF	TGTGCCAGCAGTCAAAGTGGGGGCGGCAATCAGCCCCAGCATTTT
TRBV27	TRBJ1-2	.	.	CASSYRWGHEGYTF	TGTGCCAGCAGTTACCGTTGGGGGCATGAGGGCTACACCTTC